The clone carrying this TCR beta chain occurred a few times. The data originate from a study of blood T cell repertoires in COVID-19. Study at large: Researchers got acute and convalescent COVID-19 samples from the United States, Italy and Spain. Sources were T cells, B-cell-depleted T cells, or PBMCs; the material itself was cDNA or gDNA.

In the authors' workflow: Reference gene primer amplification gave nucleated cell count estimates. TCRdb's table, derived via immunoSEQ multiplex PCR, lists solely in-frame clones and lacks some. The V and J calls and clone size come from that table; D and trimming were worked out from the DNA. The sample consists of more than 150,000 clones, roughly 81% of them appearing once. Trimming removed 6 bases from V and 8 bases from J; junction bases left unmatched: 8. Per the germline V gene, CDR1 is LNHDA and CDR2 is SQIVND (reference sequence). CDR3 size: 14 residues. Patients of the Seattle cohort, enrolled during active infection, were followed longitudinally.

The clonotype originates from a woman older than 75 with COVID-19, enrolled during active disease. The rearrangement joins TRBV19 to TRBJ2-1; 9 bases match TRBD2. What was sequenced was peripheral blood. CDR3 in DNA: TGTGCCAGTAGAAGTTCTAGCGGGAAGGATGAGCAGTTCTTC. It yields the protein CASRSSSGKDEQFF.